This T cell receptor (beta chain) appears in the sequencing data of a study of CD8+ T cells in alopecia areata. Germline CDR1 NSHNY, CDR2 SYGAGN. The CDR3 totals 13 residues. RNA extraction and reverse transcription yielded cDNA as sequencing template. Produced via immunoSEQ multiplex PCR; TCRdb's table is partial and in-frame only. The profile covers over 100,000 clones, none occurring a single time. Study results and limitations: Affected lesional scalp, above all in alopecia totalis/universalis, was more clonal than normal scalp.

This clone was found a few times. What it binds is unknown. One base away lies a much larger clone, so this may be a sequencing read error. Gene and germline names: mouse. The CDR3 end lies 4 residues beyond the end of the read and is filled in from the germline J gene. This rearrangement joins TRBV13-1 to TRBJ1-2, with D possibly being TRBD1 (6 bases). The sequencing sample was made of lesional skin. The source of this sequence is a C3H/HeJ mouse with alopecia areata. The mouse line has the MHC haplotype H2-k. Partial CDR3 DNA: TGTGCCAGCAGTGATGTCAGGGGCGCC. Translation: CASSDVRGA. The whole CDR3 sequence reads CASSDVRGADYTF.